This TCR beta chain originates from a study of cytomegalovirus exposure and HLA in healthy donors. Findings and limits, study-wide: A later analysis by the authors found several of the most significant clusters apparently linked to common viral pathogens. Later analysis identified about 17,000 TCR beta sequences associated with HLA alleles, using a false discovery rate threshold of 0.05. As was reported, the HLA-A and HLA-B alleles of most subjects were accurately predicted from TCR beta sequences.

This clone has just a few counts. Its antigen is unknown. Primers for the PCR totalled 60 Vbeta and 13 Jbeta. Libraries were prepared by immunoSEQ multiplex PCR; TCRdb keeps only in-frame clonotypes and omits some of them. Altogether some 120,000 clones are present, approximately 81% being singletons, with the ten largest covering 3.5% to 4%. The junction had 9 bases not matched to a gene; V was cut back by 7 bases and J by 7 bases. The CDR3 runs to 14 residues. The V gene's germline CDR1 is SEHNR and CDR2 FQNEAQ (reference sequence). V gene TRBV7-9 combines with J gene TRBJ1-4, with 7 nucleotides matching TRBD1. Sequencing was performed on PBMCs. The receptor was derived from a man aged 18 to 30 in good health and CMV-seropositive. CDR3 sequence: CASNTQGWGEKLFF. The CDR3 DNA follows: TGTGCCAGCAACACACAGGGGTGGGGTGAAAAACTGTTTTTT.